A selection of T cell receptor beta chains follows, all from one sample in a study of breast tumors, draining lymph nodes, adjacent tissues. TCRdb recomputed calls from the multiplex PCR reads with MiXCR, one row per CDR3 protein. The table includes 150,000 to 200,000 distinct CDR3 sequences, around a third detected once. What was sequenced was axillary lymph node tissue. These receptors originate from a female donor with breast cancer. Some clones in this sample may be carry-over from other donors' samples. Both conserved end residues are part of each CDR3. The D gene is left open where the match is weak. Size tells how often a clone was seen (once, few, many) or the class of an expanded clone, and some rows leave it out.

CDR3 | DNA | J | size | D | V
CASSQDRASARTDTQYF | TGCGCCAGCAGCCAAGATCGGGCTAGCGCACGCACAGATACGCAGTATTTT | TRBJ2-3 | many | NA | TRBV4-1
CASSSLAGTRDTQYF | TGTGCCAGCAGCTCACTAGCGGGGACGCGAGATACGCAGTATTTT | TRBJ2-3 | once | TRBD2 | TRBV7-6
CASSQEAAQGTDTQYF | TGTGCCAGCAGCCAAGAGGCGGCGCAGGGCACAGATACGCAGTATTTT | TRBJ2-3 | few | NA | TRBV4-2
CSARGRTGLVSGYTF | TGCAGTGCTAGAGGGAGGACAGGGTTAGTCTCTGGCTACACCTTC | TRBJ1-2 | many | TRBD1 | TRBV20-1
CASSHYGGRYSRSTDTQYF | TGTGCCAGCAGCCATTACGGCGGGAGATATAGTCGTAGCACAGATACGCAGTATTTT | TRBJ2-3 | NA | TRBD2 | TRBV3-1
CAWMGTCRRRIHF | TGTGCCTGGATGGGGACTTGCCGGCGGAGAATCCACTTT | TRBJ1-6 | NA | NA | TRBV30
CASSIYLCSARTGDGYTF | NA | TRBJ1-2 | NA | NA | TRBV7-2
CASSEVRAQETQYF | TGTGCCAGCAGTGAAGTTCGCGCACAAGAGACCCAGTACTTC | TRBJ2-5 | NA | NA | TRBV6-1
CASKRLLGSYVLTF | TGTGCCAGCAAAAGACTCTTAGGTTCCTACGTCCTGACTTTC | TRBJ2-6 | NA | NA | TRBV27
CASSGDRGQPQHF | TGCGCCAGCAGTGGGGACAGGGGACAGCCCCAGCATTTT | TRBJ1-5 | many | TRBD1 | TRBV10-2
CASSLTGQGTNERLSF | TGTGCCAGCAGCTTAACCGGACAGGGGACTAATGAAAGACTGTCTTTT | TRBJ1-4 | NA | TRBD1 | TRBV7-6
CASSAGQGSGNTIYF | TGTGCCAGCAGCGCGGGACAGGGTTCCGGAAACACCATATATTTT | TRBJ1-3 | many | TRBD1 | TRBV9
CASSFVAGLNNEQFF | TGCGCCAGCAGCTTCGTAGCGGGACTAAACAATGAGCAGTTCTTC | TRBJ2-1 | many | TRBD2 | TRBV5-1
CASIGKLRNTQYF | TGTGCCAGCATTGGCAAGCTTAGAAATACGCAGTATTTT | TRBJ2-3 | many | NA | TRBV2
CSARPDRVPYEQYF | TGCAGTGCTAGACCGGACAGGGTCCCCTACGAGCAGTACTTC | TRBJ2-7 | many | TRBD1 | TRBV20-1
CASSLMTGLETQYF | TGTGCCAGCAGTCTAATGACAGGACTGGAGACCCAGTACTTC | TRBJ2-5 | medium-sized | NA | TRBV12-3/TRBV12-4
CASRIQERGNTIYF | TGTGCCAGCAGGATCCAGGAGCGTGGAAACACCATATATTTT | TRBJ1-3 | many | NA | TRBV7-9
CASSPGHNEQFF | TGTGCCAGCTCACCGGGGCACAATGAGCAGTTCTTC | TRBJ2-1 | many | NA | TRBV18
CASSVAEGRSYGYTF | TGTGCCAGCAGCGTAGCGGAGGGGCGTAGCTATGGCTACACCTTC | TRBJ1-2 | many | NA | TRBV9
CASSPSRKGPSSYEQYF | TGTGCCAGCAGCCCATCCCGGAAGGGGCCAAGCTCCTACGAGCAGTACTTC | TRBJ2-7 | NA | NA | TRBV16
CASSQGVVSNQPQHF | TGTGCCAGCAGCCAAGGCGTCGTTAGCAATCAGCCCCAGCATTTT | TRBJ1-5 | NA | NA | TRBV3-1
CASSLEGQGSSYNSPLHF | TGTGCCAGCAGCCTGGAGGGACAGGGCAGCTCCTATAATTCACCCCTCCACTTT | TRBJ1-6 | many | TRBD1 | TRBV11-3
CSALHDREKLFF | TGCAGTGCTCTACATGACAGGGAGAAACTGTTTTTT | TRBJ1-4 | NA | TRBD1 | TRBV20-1
CASSRTPQTSGSTHTQYF | TGTGCCAGCAGCCGAACACCTCAGACTAGCGGGAGCACACATACGCAGTATTTT | TRBJ2-3 | NA | TRBD2 | TRBV7-2
CASSDVWFMAFF | TGTGCCAGCAGTGATGTTTGGTTCATGGCTTTCTTT | TRBJ1-1 | NA | NA | TRBV6-1
CASSGQGALQPQHF | TGTGCCAGTAGTGGGCAGGGGGCGCTACAGCCCCAGCATTTT | TRBJ1-5 | many | TRBD1 | TRBV19
CASSGNDRGHEQYF | TGCGCCAGCAGTGGAAACGACAGGGGGCACGAGCAGTACTTC | TRBJ2-7 | many | TRBD1 | TRBV10-2
CSAREVGGRLGAFF | TGCAGTGCTAGAGAGGTGGGCGGAAGGTTGGGAGCTTTCTTT | TRBJ1-1 | NA | NA | TRBV20-1
CASSFGTIIKSTDTQYF | TGTGCCAGCAGTTTCGGGACTATAATAAAGAGCACAGATACGCAGTATTTT | TRBJ2-3 | NA | TRBD2 | TRBV12-3/TRBV12-4
CASNSGASGDEQYF | TGTGCCAGTAATTCCGGAGCTAGCGGGGACGAGCAGTACTTC | TRBJ2-7 | many | TRBD2 | TRBV19
CASSVDPETSWGPNEQFF | TGTGCCAGCAGCGTAGATCCCGAGACTAGTTGGGGGCCAAATGAGCAGTTCTTC | TRBJ2-1 | many | NA | TRBV9
CASSRCGLAALF | TGTGCTAGCAGCCGGTGTGGACTAGCGGCCCTCTTC | TRBJ2-1 | many | TRBD2 | TRBV7-7
CASSLSRLSSYNEQFF | TGTGCCAGCAGCTTATCTCGGCTGAGCTCCTACAATGAGCAGTTCTTC | TRBJ2-1 | many | NA | TRBV11-3
CASSPPGSAETQYF | TGTGCCAGCTCACCCCCTGGGAGCGCAGAGACCCAGTACTTC | TRBJ2-5 | many | NA | TRBV18
CASSQVGGAEAKNIQYF | TGCGCCAGCAGCCAAGTAGGTGGGGCCGAGGCCAAAAACATTCAGTACTTC | TRBJ2-4 | few | NA | TRBV4-1
CASTGRRQGWGYTF | TGTGCCAGCACCGGCCGCCGGCAGGGTTGGGGCTACACCTTC | TRBJ1-2 | few | NA | TRBV6-2/TRBV6-3
CASTPGTTPNEKLFF | TGTGCCAGCACCCCAGGGACCACGCCAAATGAAAAACTGTTTTTT | TRBJ1-4 | many | NA | TRBV12-3/TRBV12-4
CAIRWTGESEQFF | TGTGCCATCAGATGGACAGGGGAAAGTGAGCAGTTCTTC | TRBJ2-1 | once | TRBD1 | TRBV10-3
CASSPSQGVEQFF | TGTGCCAGCTCACCATCCCAAGGAGTTGAGCAGTTCTTC | TRBJ2-1 | few | NA | TRBV18
CASSARIQGAGNTIYF | TGTGCCAGCAGTGCTAGGATACAGGGGGCTGGAAACACCATATATTTT | TRBJ1-3 | NA | TRBD1 | TRBV11-2
CASSYERANYGYTF | TGTGCCAGCAGCTATGAGAGGGCTAACTATGGCTACACCTTC | TRBJ1-2 | many | NA | TRBV4-2
CASSPRYQETQYF | TGTGCCAGCAGCCCCCGGTACCAAGAGACCCAGTACTTC | TRBJ2-5 | few | NA | TRBV14
CASSLGDGTYEQYF | TGTGCCAGCAGCTTAGGGGACGGTACCTACGAGCAGTACTTC | TRBJ2-7 | many | NA | TRBV7-2
CAISESSTDTQYF | TGTGCCATCAGTGAGTCAAGCACAGATACGCAGTATTTT | TRBJ2-3 | once | NA | TRBV10-3
CASSPAGYQNTIYF | TGTGCCAGCAGTCCCGCGGGGTACCAAAACACCATATATTTT | TRBJ1-3 | many | NA | TRBV6-6
CASSVGLGLAGAKQYF | TGTGCCAGCAGCGTAGGGCTGGGGCTAGCGGGAGCTAAGCAGTACTTC | TRBJ2-7 | NA | TRBD2 | TRBV9